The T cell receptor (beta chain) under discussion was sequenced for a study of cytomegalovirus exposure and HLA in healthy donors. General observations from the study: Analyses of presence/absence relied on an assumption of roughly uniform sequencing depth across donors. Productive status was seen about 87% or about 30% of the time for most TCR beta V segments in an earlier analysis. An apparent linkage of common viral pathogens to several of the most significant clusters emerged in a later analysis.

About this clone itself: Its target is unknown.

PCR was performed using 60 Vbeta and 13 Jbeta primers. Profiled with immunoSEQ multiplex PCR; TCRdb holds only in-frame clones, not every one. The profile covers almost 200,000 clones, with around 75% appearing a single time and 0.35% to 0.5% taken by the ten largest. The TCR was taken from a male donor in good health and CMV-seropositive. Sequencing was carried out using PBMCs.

The CDR3 protein is CASSPNSGEQYF. In DNA, the CDR3 is TGTGCCAGCAGTCCAAATTCGGGGGAGCAGTACTTC. The chain combines TRBV7-9 with TRBJ2-7; weak D call: TRBD2 (5 bases). Germline lookup yields CDR1 SEHNR and CDR2 FQNEAQ (reference sequence). V gave up 6 bases and J gave up 7 bases, with 13 bases separating them. The CDR3 contains 12 residues.